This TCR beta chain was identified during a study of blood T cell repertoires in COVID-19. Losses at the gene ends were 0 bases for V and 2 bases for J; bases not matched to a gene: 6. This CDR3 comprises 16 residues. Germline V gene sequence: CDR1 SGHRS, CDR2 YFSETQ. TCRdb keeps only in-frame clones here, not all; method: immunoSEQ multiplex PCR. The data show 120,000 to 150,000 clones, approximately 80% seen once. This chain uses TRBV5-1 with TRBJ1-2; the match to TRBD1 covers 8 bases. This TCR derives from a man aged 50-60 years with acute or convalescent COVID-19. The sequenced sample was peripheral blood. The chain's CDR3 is CASSLEGTGHNYGYTF. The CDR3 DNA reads TGCGCCAGCAGCTTGGAGGGGACAGGCCACAACTATGGCTACACCTTC.